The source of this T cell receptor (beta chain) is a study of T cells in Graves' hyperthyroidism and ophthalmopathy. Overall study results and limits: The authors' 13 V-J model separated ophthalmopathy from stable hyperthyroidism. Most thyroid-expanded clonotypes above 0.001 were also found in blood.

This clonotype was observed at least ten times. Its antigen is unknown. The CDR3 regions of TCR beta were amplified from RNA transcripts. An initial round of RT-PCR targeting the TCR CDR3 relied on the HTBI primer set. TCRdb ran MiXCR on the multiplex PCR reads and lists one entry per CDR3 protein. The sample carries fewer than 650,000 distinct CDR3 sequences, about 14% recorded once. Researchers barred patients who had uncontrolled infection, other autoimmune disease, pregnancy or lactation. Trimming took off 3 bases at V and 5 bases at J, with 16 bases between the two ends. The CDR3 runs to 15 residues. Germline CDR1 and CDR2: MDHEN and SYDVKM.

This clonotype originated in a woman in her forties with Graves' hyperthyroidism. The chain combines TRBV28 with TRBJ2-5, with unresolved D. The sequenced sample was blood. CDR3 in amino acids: CASSFLEKMGETQYF. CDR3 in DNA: TGTGCCAGCAGTTTTCTGGAAAAAATGGGGGAGACCCAGTACTTC.